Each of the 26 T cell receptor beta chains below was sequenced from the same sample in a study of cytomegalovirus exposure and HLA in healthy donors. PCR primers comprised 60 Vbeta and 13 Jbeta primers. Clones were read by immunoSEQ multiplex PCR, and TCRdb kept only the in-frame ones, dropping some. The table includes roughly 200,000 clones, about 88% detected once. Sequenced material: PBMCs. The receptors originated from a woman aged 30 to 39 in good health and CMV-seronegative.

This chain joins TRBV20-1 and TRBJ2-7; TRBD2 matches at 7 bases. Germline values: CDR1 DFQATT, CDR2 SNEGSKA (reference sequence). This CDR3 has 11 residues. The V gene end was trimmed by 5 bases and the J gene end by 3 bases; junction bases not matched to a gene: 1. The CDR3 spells CSAGGDYEQYF. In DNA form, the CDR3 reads TGCAGTGCTGGGGGGGACTACGAGCAGTACTTC.

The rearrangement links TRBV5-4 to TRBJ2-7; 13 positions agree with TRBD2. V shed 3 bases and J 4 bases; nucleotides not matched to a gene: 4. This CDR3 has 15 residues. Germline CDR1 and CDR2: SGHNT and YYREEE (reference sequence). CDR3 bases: TGTGCCAGCAGCTGGGGACTAGCGGGAAGGTACGAGCAGTACTTC. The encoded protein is CASSWGLAGRYEQYF.

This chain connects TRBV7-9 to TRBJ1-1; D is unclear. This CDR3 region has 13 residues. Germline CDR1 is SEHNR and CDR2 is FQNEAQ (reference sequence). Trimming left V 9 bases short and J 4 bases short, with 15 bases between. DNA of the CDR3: TGTGCCAGTGCGATGGGAGGTAGCACTGAAGCTTTCTTT. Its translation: CASAMGGSTEAFF.

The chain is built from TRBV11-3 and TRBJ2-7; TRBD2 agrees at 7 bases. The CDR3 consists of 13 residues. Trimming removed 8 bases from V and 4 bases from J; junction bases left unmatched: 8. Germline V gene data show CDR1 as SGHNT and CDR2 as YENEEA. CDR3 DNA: TGTGCCAGCCGAACGGGGGGATATTACGAGCAGTACTTC. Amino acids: CASRTGGYYEQYF.

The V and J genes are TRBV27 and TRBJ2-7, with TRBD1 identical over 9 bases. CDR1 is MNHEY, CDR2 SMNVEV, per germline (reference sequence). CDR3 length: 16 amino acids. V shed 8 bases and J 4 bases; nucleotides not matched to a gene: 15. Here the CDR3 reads CASALSKGTGTYEQYF. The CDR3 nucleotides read TGTGCCAGCGCCCTAAGTAAGGGGACAGGGACTTACGAGCAGTACTTC.

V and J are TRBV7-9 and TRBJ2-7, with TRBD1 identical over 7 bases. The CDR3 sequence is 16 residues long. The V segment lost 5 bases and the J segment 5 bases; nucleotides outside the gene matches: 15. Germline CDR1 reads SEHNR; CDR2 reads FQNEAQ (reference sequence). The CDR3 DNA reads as TGTGCCAGCAGCCCATACCCCGCAGGGGGTCTCCACGAGCAGTACTTC. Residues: CASSPYPAGGLHEQYF.

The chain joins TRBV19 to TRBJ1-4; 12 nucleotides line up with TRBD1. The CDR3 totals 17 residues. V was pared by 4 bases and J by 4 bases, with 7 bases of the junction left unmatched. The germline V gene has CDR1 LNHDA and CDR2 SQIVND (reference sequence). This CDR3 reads CASSTSGTGGDNEKLFF. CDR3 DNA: TGTGCCAGTAGTACATCCGGGACAGGGGGCGATAATGAAAAACTGTTTTTT.

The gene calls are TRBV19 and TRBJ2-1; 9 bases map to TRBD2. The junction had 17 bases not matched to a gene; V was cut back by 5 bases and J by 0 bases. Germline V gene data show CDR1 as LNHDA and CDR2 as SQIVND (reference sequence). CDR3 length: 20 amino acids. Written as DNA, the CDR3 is TGTGCCAGTAGTCGTCGGGGGCTAGCGGGATGGCGGGACTCCTACAATGAGCAGTTCTTC. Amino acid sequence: CASSRRGLAGWRDSYNEQFF.

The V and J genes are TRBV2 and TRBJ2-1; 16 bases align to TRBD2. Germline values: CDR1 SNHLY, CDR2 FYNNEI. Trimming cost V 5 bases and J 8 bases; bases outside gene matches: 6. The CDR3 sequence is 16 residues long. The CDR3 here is CASSPGLAGGLDEQFF. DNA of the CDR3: TGTGCCAGCAGTCCGGGACTAGCGGGAGGGCTTGATGAGCAGTTCTTC.

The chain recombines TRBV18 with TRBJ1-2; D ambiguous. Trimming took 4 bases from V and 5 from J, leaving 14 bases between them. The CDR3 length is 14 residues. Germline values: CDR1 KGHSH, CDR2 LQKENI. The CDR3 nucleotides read TGTGCCAGCTCACAAGGTGGCAGCGTTTATGGCTACACCTTC. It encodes CASSQGGSVYGYTF.

As DNA, the CDR3 is TGTGCCAGCAGGCCGACAGGGGACCCCACAGATACGCAGTATTTT. It specifies CASRPTGDPTDTQYF. The chain joins TRBV5-6 to TRBJ2-3; TRBD1 aligns across 8 bases. CDR3 length: 15 amino acids. The V gene's germline CDR1 is SGHDT and CDR2 YYEEEE. The V segment lost 5 bases and the J segment 2 bases; nucleotides outside the gene matches: 7.

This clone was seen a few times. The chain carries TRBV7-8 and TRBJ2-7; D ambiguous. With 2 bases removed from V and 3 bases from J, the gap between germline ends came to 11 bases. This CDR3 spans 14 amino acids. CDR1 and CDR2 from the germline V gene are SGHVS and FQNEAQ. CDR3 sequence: CASSLFSGNYEQYF. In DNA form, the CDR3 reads TGTGCCAGCAGCTTATTCTCTGGCAACTACGAGCAGTACTTC.

The CDR3 bases are TGTGCCAGCAGACGGACAGCGACGAATGAGCAGTTCTTC. Translation gives CASRRTATNEQFF. This chain links TRBV28 with TRBJ2-1, with D possibly matching TRBD1 (6 bases). There are 13 residues in the CDR3. Trimming stripped 6 bases from V and 7 bases from J, with 13 bases between. The germline CDR1 and CDR2 sequences are MDHEN and SYDVKM.

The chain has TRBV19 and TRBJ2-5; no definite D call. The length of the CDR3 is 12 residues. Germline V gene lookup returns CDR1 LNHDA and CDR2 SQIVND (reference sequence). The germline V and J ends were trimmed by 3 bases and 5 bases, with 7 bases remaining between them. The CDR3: CASSIIGETQYF. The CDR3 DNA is TGTGCCAGTAGTATCATCGGTGAGACCCAGTACTTC.

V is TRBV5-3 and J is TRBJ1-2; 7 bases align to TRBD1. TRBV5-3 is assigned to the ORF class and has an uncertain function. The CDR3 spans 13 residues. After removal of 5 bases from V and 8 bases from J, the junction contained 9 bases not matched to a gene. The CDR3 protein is CARRQGQPGGYTF. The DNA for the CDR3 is TGTGCCAGAAGGCAGGGACAGCCTGGCGGCTACACCTTC.

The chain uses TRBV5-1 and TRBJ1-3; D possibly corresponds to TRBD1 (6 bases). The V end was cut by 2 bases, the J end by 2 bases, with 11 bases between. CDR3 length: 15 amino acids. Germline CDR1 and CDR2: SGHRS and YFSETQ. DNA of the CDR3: TGCGCCAGCAGCTTCGGGCAGGGGACTGGAAACACCATATATTTT. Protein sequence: CASSFGQGTGNTIYF.

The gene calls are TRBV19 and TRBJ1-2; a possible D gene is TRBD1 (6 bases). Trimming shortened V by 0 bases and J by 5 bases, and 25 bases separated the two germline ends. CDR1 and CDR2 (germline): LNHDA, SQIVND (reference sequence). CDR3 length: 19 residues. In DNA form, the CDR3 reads TGTGCCAGTAGTATAGATACGCGAATCCGGAAGGGGGATGAGTATGGCTACACCTTC. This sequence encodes CASSIDTRIRKGDEYGYTF.

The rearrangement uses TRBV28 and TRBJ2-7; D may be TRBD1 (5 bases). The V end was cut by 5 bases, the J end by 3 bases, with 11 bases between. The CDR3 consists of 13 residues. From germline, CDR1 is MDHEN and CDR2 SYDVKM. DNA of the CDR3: TGTGCCAGCAGTGACGGACATTACTACGAGCAGTACTTC. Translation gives CASSDGHYYEQYF.

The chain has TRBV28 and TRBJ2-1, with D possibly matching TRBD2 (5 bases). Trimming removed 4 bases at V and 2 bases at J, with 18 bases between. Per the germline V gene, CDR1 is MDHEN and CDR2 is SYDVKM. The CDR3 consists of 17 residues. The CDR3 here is CASSSLIGAGAYNEQFF. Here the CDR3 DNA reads TGTGCCAGCAGTTCCCTCATAGGCGCGGGCGCCTACAATGAGCAGTTCTTC.

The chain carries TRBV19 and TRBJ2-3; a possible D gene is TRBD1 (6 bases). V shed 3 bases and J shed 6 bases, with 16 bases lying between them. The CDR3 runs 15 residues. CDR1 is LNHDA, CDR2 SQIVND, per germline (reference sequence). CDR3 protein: CASSMGARARDTQYF. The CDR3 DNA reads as TGTGCCAGTAGTATGGGGGCAAGGGCAAGGGATACGCAGTATTTT.

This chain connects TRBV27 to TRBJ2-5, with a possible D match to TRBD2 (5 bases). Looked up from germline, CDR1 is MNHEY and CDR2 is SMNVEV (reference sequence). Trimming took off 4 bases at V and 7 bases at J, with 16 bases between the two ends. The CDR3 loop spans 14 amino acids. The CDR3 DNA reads TGTGCCAGCAGTTCCGGACTGGCACGGGGGACCCAGTACTTC. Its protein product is CASSSGLARGTQYF.

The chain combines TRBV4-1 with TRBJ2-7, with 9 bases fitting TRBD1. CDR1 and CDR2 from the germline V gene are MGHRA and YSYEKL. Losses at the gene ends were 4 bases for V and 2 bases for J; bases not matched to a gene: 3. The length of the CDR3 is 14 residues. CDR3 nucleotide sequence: TGCGCCAGCAGCCTACGGACAGGGGCCTACGAGCAGTACTTC. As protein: CASSLRTGAYEQYF.

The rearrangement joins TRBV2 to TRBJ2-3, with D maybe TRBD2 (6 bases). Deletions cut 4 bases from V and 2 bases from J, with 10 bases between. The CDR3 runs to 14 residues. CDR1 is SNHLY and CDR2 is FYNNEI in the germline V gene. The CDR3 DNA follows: TGTGCCAGCAGTGTAGTAGCGGTCACAGATACGCAGTATTTT. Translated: CASSVVAVTDTQYF.

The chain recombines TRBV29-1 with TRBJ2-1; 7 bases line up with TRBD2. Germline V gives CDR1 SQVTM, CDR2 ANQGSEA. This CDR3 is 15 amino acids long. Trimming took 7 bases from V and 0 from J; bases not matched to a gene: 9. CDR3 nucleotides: TGCAGCGCCTATAGCGGGCAGAGCTCCTACAATGAGCAGTTCTTC. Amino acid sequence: CSAYSGQSSYNEQFF.

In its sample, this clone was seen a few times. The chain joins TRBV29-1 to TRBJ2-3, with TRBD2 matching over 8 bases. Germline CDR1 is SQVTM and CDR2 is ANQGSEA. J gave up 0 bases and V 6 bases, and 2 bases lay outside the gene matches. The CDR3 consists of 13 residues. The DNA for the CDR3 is TGCAGCGTAGCGGGAGAGAGCACAGATACGCAGTATTTT. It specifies CSVAGESTDTQYF.

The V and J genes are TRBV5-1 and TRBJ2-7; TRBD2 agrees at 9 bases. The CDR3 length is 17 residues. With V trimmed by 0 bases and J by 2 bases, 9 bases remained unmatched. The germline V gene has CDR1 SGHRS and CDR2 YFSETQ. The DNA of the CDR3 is TGCGCCAGCAGCTTGGGGGGGTTGGCGGGAGGGCCCTACGAGCAGTACTTC. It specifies CASSLGGLAGGPYEQYF.